The clone carrying this T cell receptor beta chain was recorded many times. Its antigen is not known. Building the TCR beta libraries relied on iRepertoire HTBI primers, and CDR3 regions underwent Arm-PCR. One entry per CDR3 protein, called by TCRdb with MiXCR from the multiplex PCR reads. The top ten hold less than 40% of the sample, which has 250,000 to 400,000 distinct CDR3 sequences, about 18% seen once. Trimming took 4 bases from V and 7 from J, leaving 16 bases between them. This CDR3 contains 14 residues. Looked up from germline, CDR1 is MNHEY and CDR2 is SMNVEV (reference sequence). Time point described: newly diagnosed GD, antithyroid drugs for less than 3 months. PBMC RNA served as the TCR library source. The data were obtained in a study of regulatory T cells in long-lasting Graves disease. Overall study results and limits: In persistent patients, shared public clonotypes (more than 2,500) outnumbered those in new patients (approximately 880).

This specimen was peripheral blood mononuclear cells (PBMCs), taken at new diagnosis, from a patient treated with antithyroid drugs. V usage is TRBV27 and J usage is TRBJ2-5, with a tentative D call TRBD2 (5 bases). This clonotype was obtained from a female donor with Graves disease. Here the CDR3 DNA reads TGTGCCAGCAGTTCGTATACTAGGGTTGGGACCCAGTACTTC. Residues: CASSSYTRVGTQYF.